The 19 T cell receptor beta chains listed next were all sequenced from one sample in a study of HIV-infected patients and healthy controls. One entry per CDR3 protein, called by TCRdb with MiXCR from the 5' RACE reads. Here the sample spans about 63,000 distinct CDR3 sequences, around 16% being singletons. Specimen: CD4+ T cells from blood. Receptors were obtained from a human donor in good health.

The table lists this clonotype with a few counts. The chain combines TRBV28 with TRBJ2-1; 9 bases agree with TRBD2. After removal of 8 bases from V and 8 bases from J, the junction contained 16 bases not matched to a gene. Per germline, CDR1 MDHEN and CDR2 SYDVKM. This CDR3 contains 16 residues. The CDR3: CASGQAGTSPRDEQFF. The CDR3 DNA reads as TGTGCCAGCGGGCAGGCTGGGACTAGCCCGAGGGATGAGCAGTTCTTC.

The genes are TRBV2 and TRBJ2-7; D is ambiguous. This CDR3 region has 13 residues. CDR1 and CDR2 (germline): SNHLY, FYNNEI. V dropped 4 bases and J dropped 2 bases, with 9 bases sitting between them. The CDR3 protein is CASSANGPYEQYF. The DNA of the CDR3 is TGTGCCAGCAGTGCTAACGGACCCTACGAGCAGTACTTC.

At least ten counts were recorded for this clonotype. The chain joins TRBV7-9 to TRBJ1-2, with a tentative D call TRBD1 (5 bases). The CDR3 runs 14 residues. V was shortened by 9 bases and J by 2 bases, with 16 bases between the two germline ends. The germline CDR1 and CDR2 sequences are SEHNR and FQNEAQ (reference sequence). CDR3 bases: TGTGCCAGTTCCGAGGGACCACGAAACTATGGCTACACCTTC. This translates into CASSEGPRNYGYTF.

This clonotype was seen repeatedly, ten times or more. The chain joins TRBV6-5 to TRBJ2-2; TRBD1 might be the D (6 bases). This CDR3 has 17 residues. V was trimmed by 1 base and J by 3 bases, leaving 15 bases between them. CDR1 is MNHEY, CDR2 SVGAGI, per germline. CDR3: CASSYLAGTPYTGELFF. The CDR3 coding sequence is TGTGCCAGCAGTTACTTAGCCGGGACACCTTACACCGGGGAGCTGTTTTTT.

This CDR3 reads CIKQYQAKNIQYF. The CDR3 nucleotides are TGCATCAAACAATACCAAGCCAAAAACATTCAGTACTTC. The rearrangement links TRBV20-1 to TRBJ2-4; no clear D. Per germline, CDR1 DFQATT and CDR2 SNEGSKA (reference sequence). The length of the CDR3 is 13 residues.

In its sample, this clonotype was seen many times. The gene calls are TRBV12-3 or TRBV12-4 and TRBJ2-7, with TRBD1 matching over 9 bases. The CDR3 loop spans 13 amino acids. The trim removed 7 bases at V and 6 bases at J, leaving 7 bases unmatched. The CDR3 sequence is CASTLDRGSEQYF. Written as DNA, the CDR3 is TGTGCCAGCACCTTGGACAGGGGCAGCGAGCAGTACTTC.

Only a few counts were recorded for this clonotype. The rearrangement uses TRBV20-1 and TRBJ1-6, with D hard to call. The CDR3 contains 14 residues. V lost 0 bases, J lost 7 bases, and 10 bases lay in between. Per germline, CDR1 DFQATT and CDR2 SNEGSKA (reference sequence). The CDR3 is CSARDRSKNSPLHF. DNA of the CDR3: TGCAGTGCTAGAGATCGTAGCAAGAATTCACCCCTCCACTTT.

This clonotype was seen more than once but under ten times. DNA for the CDR3: TGTGCCATCACTGACGGCTACATGAACACTGAAGCTTTCTTT. Translation: CAITDGYMNTEAFF. V gene TRBV10-3 combines with J gene TRBJ1-1; D uncertain. Deletions cut 7 bases from V and 0 bases from J, with 12 bases between. Germline V lookup: CDR1 ENHRY, CDR2 SYGVKD. The CDR3 loop spans 14 amino acids.

This clonotype was detected only a few times. The V gene is TRBV20-1, the J gene TRBJ1-3; the D is unclear. The ends were cut back, 3 bases at V and 0 bases at J, with 12 bases in the middle. The CDR3 sequence is 15 residues long. CDR1 and CDR2 from the germline V gene are DFQATT and SNEGSKA (reference sequence). Written as DNA, the CDR3 is TGCAGTGCTAGTTTCGGGCAGCTCTCTGGAAACACCATATATTTT. Translation: CSASFGQLSGNTIYF.

In this sample, this clonotype turned up a few times. This sequence joins TRBV11-3 and TRBJ2-1, with D perhaps matching TRBD1 (6 bases). The CDR3 is 15 residues long. Germline V gene data show CDR1 as SGHNT and CDR2 as YENEEA. Trimming stripped 5 bases from V and 8 bases from J, with 19 bases between. The CDR3 bases are TGTGCCAGCAGCCTAGGGACAAAAATGTGGGATGAGCAGTTCTTC. Translation: CASSLGTKMWDEQFF.

The V and J genes are TRBV5-5 and TRBJ2-2; the match to TRBD1 covers 8 bases. The CDR3 covers 14 residues. V lost 3 bases, J lost 9 bases, and 7 bases stayed unmatched. In germline, CDR1 is SGHKS, CDR2 YYEKEE (reference sequence). The CDR3 sequence is CASSSTSGGRELFF. CDR3 sequence (DNA): TGTGCCAGCAGCTCCACTTCAGGGGGCCGGGAGCTGTTTTTT.

V gene TRBV20-1 combines with J gene TRBJ1-4, with D perhaps matching TRBD1 (5 bases). V lost 5 bases and J lost 6, with 19 bases in between. The CDR3 covers 15 residues. The V gene's germline CDR1 is DFQATT and CDR2 SNEGSKA (reference sequence). CDR3 amino acids: CSARRPEGAYEKLFF. CDR3 coding DNA: TGCAGTGCTCGCCGCCCCGAAGGGGCTTATGAAAAACTGTTTTTT.

V gene TRBV20-1 combines with J gene TRBJ2-1; 9 nucleotides agree with TRBD2. V lost 2 bases to trimming and J lost 5 bases; unmatched junction nucleotides: 4. This CDR3 has 14 amino acids. Germline values: CDR1 DFQATT, CDR2 SNEGSKA (reference sequence). CDR3 bases: TGCAGTGCTAGATTTCTAGCGGGAAACAATGAGCAGTTCTTC. It yields the protein CSARFLAGNNEQFF.

A remark on this clonotype: At one of its ends the junction is not consistent with the germline gene, which may arise from a read error. CDR3 protein: CASRTMGQEVYGYSF. DNA for the CDR3: TGTGCCAGCAGAACTATGGGACAGGAGGTTTATGGCTACTCCTTC. This chain uses TRBV27 with TRBJ1-2, with TRBD1 identical over 8 bases. The CDR3 totals 15 residues. Germline lookup yields CDR1 MNHEY and CDR2 SMNVEV (reference sequence).

This clonotype was observed a few times. This chain connects TRBV12-3 or TRBV12-4 to TRBJ1-6; D possibly corresponds to TRBD1 (6 bases). The CDR3 has 15 amino acids. The V end lost 5 bases, the J end lost 7 bases, and 15 bases lay between the germline ends. CDR3 sequence: CASSPQTGRNSPLHF. DNA for the CDR3: TGTGCCAGCAGTCCACAGACAGGTCGCAATTCACCCCTCCACTTT.

This clonotype was seen ten or more times. The rearrangement joins TRBV6-6 to TRBJ1-1; 9 nucleotides align to TRBD1. V gave up 10 bases and J gave up 9 bases; unmatched junction bases: 12. The germline V gene has CDR1 MNHNY and CDR2 SVGAGI (reference sequence). CDR3 length equals 13 residues. CDR3 protein: CATLIGTGKKAFF. CDR3 coding DNA: TGTGCCACCTTAATTGGGACAGGGAAGAAAGCTTTCTTT.

This clonotype was seen repeatedly, ten times or more. V usage is TRBV28 and J usage is TRBJ2-5; TRBD1 agrees at 12 bases. Germline CDR1 is MDHEN and CDR2 is SYDVKM. Trimming took 6 bases from V and 2 from J; bases not matched to a gene: 19. This CDR3 contains 20 residues. The CDR3 sequence is CASSTGTGGRLAGEQETQYF. The CDR3 coding sequence is TGTGCCAGCAGCACGGGGACAGGGGGCAGGCTAGCGGGAGAACAAGAGACCCAGTACTTC.

This clonotype has just a few counts. V gene TRBV7-8 combines with J gene TRBJ1-6; 9 positions match TRBD1. The J segment lost 11 bases and the V segment lost 4 bases, leaving 9 bases of the junction unmatched. This CDR3 is 15 amino acids long. Looked up from germline, CDR1 is SGHVS and CDR2 is FQNEAQ. Here the CDR3 reads CASSSGGQGSAPLHF. CDR3 sequence (DNA): TGTGCCAGCAGCTCCGGGGGACAGGGTTCTGCACCCCTCCACTTT.

The chain couples TRBV3-1 to TRBJ2-1; 9 nucleotides match TRBD2. Per the germline V gene, CDR1 is LGHDT and CDR2 is YNNKEL (reference sequence). V dropped 2 bases and J dropped 5; count of bases not matched to a gene: 4. The CDR3 covers 15 residues. The CDR3 loop reads CASSQLAGRNNEQFF. CDR3 coding DNA: TGTGCCAGCAGCCAACTAGCGGGGCGTAACAATGAGCAGTTCTTC.